Below, 7 T cell receptor beta chains from the same sample are listed, as sequenced in a study of metastatic and nonmetastatic thyroid tumors. TCRdb re-called clones via MiXCR from the PCR reads. The table has 23,000 or so clones, more than 20% seen once. No treatment of any kind had been given to any patient before thyroid surgery. Specimen: blood. The receptors shown here come from a female donor with papillary thyroid cancer or a benign thyroid nodule (not recorded which). Some clones in this sample may be carry-over from other donors' samples.

This clone was seen at least ten times. The chain carries TRBV29-1 and TRBJ1-4, with TRBD1 identical over 7 bases. Germline trimming cut 7 bases from V and 2 bases from J; bases unmatched to any gene: 4. The CDR3 totals 13 residues. Germline CDR1 reads SQVTM; CDR2 reads ANQGSEA. The CDR3 is CSARGSTNEKLFF. The CDR3 DNA follows: TGCAGCGCCAGGGGGAGCACTAATGAAAAACTGTTTTTT.

This clone was observed a handful of times. The rearrangement links TRBV10-3 to TRBJ2-2; weak D call: TRBD1 (7 bases). V was clipped by 5 bases and J by 9 bases, with 16 bases between them. The CDR3 has 14 amino acids. The germline V gene encodes CDR1 ENHRY and CDR2 SYGVKD. The CDR3 DNA reads as TGTGCCATCAGTTCCCTGGAGGGGGCCCGGGAGCTGTTTTTT. It yields the protein CAISSLEGARELFF.

This sequence joins TRBV20-1 and TRBJ1-1; 7 bases agree with TRBD1. The CDR3 consists of 13 residues. The V gene end was trimmed by 3 bases and the J gene end by 3 bases; junction bases not matched to a gene: 4. In germline, CDR1 is DFQATT, CDR2 SNEGSKA (reference sequence). CDR3 nucleotides: TGCAGTGCTAGTCAGGGGGGGGACACTGAAGCTTTCTTT. Encoded protein: CSASQGGDTEAFF.

The CDR3 sequence: CASRQGPRQAQTSTDTQYF. CDR3 sequence (DNA): TGCGCCAGCAGACAGGGGCCCCGACAGGCCCAGACTAGCACAGATACGCAGTATTTT. This chain links TRBV5-1 with TRBJ2-3, with 7 bases fitting TRBD1. The trim removed 5 bases at V and 0 bases at J, leaving 18 bases unmatched. The CDR3 runs to 19 residues. Per the germline V gene, CDR1 is SGHRS and CDR2 is YFSETQ.

The chain recombines TRBV28 with TRBJ2-7, with D perhaps TRBD1 (6 bases). The germline V gene has CDR1 MDHEN and CDR2 SYDVKM. This CDR3 is built from 14 residues. V dropped 5 bases and J dropped 6 bases, with 17 bases sitting between them. The CDR3 bases are TGTGCCAGCAGTACCGGGCTACAGGGTGCCGAGCAGTACTTC. Amino acid sequence: CASSTGLQGAEQYF.

The rearrangement uses TRBV7-2 and TRBJ1-6, with D possibly being TRBD1 (6 bases). The CDR3 contains 14 residues. The germline gives CDR1 SGHTA, CDR2 FQGNSA. Trimming left V 5 bases short and J 9 bases short, with 14 bases between. For the CDR3, the DNA is TGTGCCAGCAGCCGGGAGGGGGGGCGTTCACCCCTCCACTTT. As protein: CASSREGGRSPLHF.

The J gene is TRBJ2-7, the V gene TRBV18, with TRBD1 matching 10 bases. After removal of 5 bases from V and 1 base from J, the junction contained 2 bases not matched to a gene. The CDR3 totals 14 residues. The germline gives CDR1 KGHSH, CDR2 LQKENI. CDR3 sequence: CASSRTGGSYEQYF. The DNA for the CDR3 is TGTGCCAGCTCAAGGACAGGGGGGTCCTACGAGCAGTACTTC. Complete variable domain (other parts from reference TRBV18 and TRBJ2-7): NAGVMQNPRHLVRRRGQEARLRCSPMKGHSHVYWYRQLPEEGLKFMVYLQKENIIDESGMPKERFSAEFPKEGPSILRIQQVVRGDSAAYFCASSRTGGSYEQYFGPGTRLTVT.